The subject of this entry is one T cell receptor beta chain. The target antigen is unknown. This sample was taken from a study of blood T cells in healthy people across ages. Findings of the study overall: Diversity figures based on one million T cells were deemed too low. In these data, TCR beta diversity tracked strongly with naive T cell percentage.

Sample-barcoded 5' priming and a J-beta primer mix drove a second PCR of 7 to 11 cycles. Using its own MiXCR run on the 5' RACE reads, TCRdb lists one record per CDR3 protein. The sample contains about 1.1 million distinct CDR3 sequences, around two fifths of which appear only once. The V gene end was trimmed by 2 bases and the J gene end by 4 bases; junction bases not matched to a gene: 2. This CDR3 has 14 residues. Germline CDR1 reads MNHEY; CDR2 reads SVGEGT. The chain links TRBV6-2 or TRBV6-3 to TRBJ2-7, with 10 positions matching TRBD2. The source is a man aged 18 to 35 in good health. The specimen was blood. In nucleotides, the CDR3 is TGTGCCAGCAGTTACGTAGCGGGAGGATACGAGCAGTACTTC. It specifies CASSYVAGGYEQYF.